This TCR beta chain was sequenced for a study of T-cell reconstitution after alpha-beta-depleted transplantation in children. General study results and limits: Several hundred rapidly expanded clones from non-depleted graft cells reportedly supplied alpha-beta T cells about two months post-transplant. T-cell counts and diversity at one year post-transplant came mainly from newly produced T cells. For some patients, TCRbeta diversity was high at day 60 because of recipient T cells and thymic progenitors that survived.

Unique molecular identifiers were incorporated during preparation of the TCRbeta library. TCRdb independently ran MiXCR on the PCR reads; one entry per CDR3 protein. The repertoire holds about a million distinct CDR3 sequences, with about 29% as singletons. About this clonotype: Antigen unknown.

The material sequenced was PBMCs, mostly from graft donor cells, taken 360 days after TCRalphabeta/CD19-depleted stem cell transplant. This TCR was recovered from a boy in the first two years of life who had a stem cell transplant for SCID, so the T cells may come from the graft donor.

The CDR3 sequence is CASSPPARYNEQFF. The CDR3, as DNA: TGTGCCAGCTCCCCCCCCGCCCGTTACAATGAGCAGTTCTTC. The chain carries TRBV2 and TRBJ2-1; D not certain. CDR3 length: 14 amino acids. Trimming cost V 8 bases and J 4 bases, with 15 bases left between them. CDR1 is SNHLY and CDR2 is FYNNEI in the germline V gene.